This TCR beta chain was sequenced in a study of T cell repertoires in cytomegalovirus infection (dated by TCRdb to between 2018 and 2021). Regarding the research as a whole: Recently identified HLA-C-restricted CMV epitopes, whose presentation resists viral immunomodulation, were targeted by peptide stimulations together with well-studied HLA-B-restricted epitopes. The HLA type of each donor mattered for the analysis, because public TCR beta signatures pointed to carriage of CMV infection along with the matching HLA type. Broader findings and caveats from the paper: The ex vivo response was dominated by HLA-C-restricted CMV-specific TCR beta clonotypes, which also provided the single most frequent clonotype in two of eight donors. Carriers of CMV infection plus the relevant HLA type were discriminated by the cumulative frequency of public TCR beta family members in the study cohort and in an independent roughly 400-donor cohort.

Details on this clonotype: No antigen is known for it. One base away there is no much larger clone; base qualities are not given.

The sequencing machine was an Illumina HiSeq 1500. TCRdb trimmed the raw reads at Q25, called clones with MiXCR and kept productive beta chains. A single entry per CDR3 protein holds the most common genes and DNA from its merged rows. The sample profile shows some 100,000 distinct CDR3 sequences; around 31% of them were found once. Together, the top ten hold about 81% of the sample. According to the study, the label for this sample's treatment or condition signals: in vitro stimulation with specific CMV peptide epitopes to enrich CMV-specific T cells. The germline V gene (reference sequence) specifies DFQATT as CDR1 and SNEGSKA as CDR2. Relative to germline, V is 6 bases shorter and J is 8 bases shorter, with 16 bases between their ends. There are 12 amino acids in the CDR3, from cysteine to phenylalanine inclusive. Only the CDR3 DNA stays, 36 bases, in frame from base 1.

The chain uses TRBV20-1 and TRBJ1-2; TRBD1 is possibly the D segment (5 matching bases). The TCR originated in a human donor in good health (CMV status not recorded). Some clones in this sample may be carry-over from other donors' samples. The source was CD8+ T cells from cultured PBMCs, collected from culture after CMV antigen stimulation. CDR3 sequence: CSATGTLWGYTF. In nucleotide form, the sequence is TGCAGTGCAACTGGGACTTTGTGGGGCTACACCTTC.